This TCR beta chain was recorded in a study of molecular identifiers for immune sequencing clone quantification. Across the study: Four of five splits of RNA from approximately 20,000 or 100,000 naive CD8 cells were sequenced in replicates. Study conclusions and caveats: Spiked TCR RNA from one Jurkat cell reportedly showed up when mixed among one million naive cells.

Listed TCR primers, together with previously described methods, were used for the bulk TCR libraries. TCRdb passed the PCR reads through MiXCR, listing each CDR3 protein once. Seen here are around 300,000 distinct CDR3 sequences, 24% observed once, and the top ten hold roughly 0.7%. On this clonotype: Its matching antigen is unknown.

This clonotype was obtained from a human donor in good health. Some libraries in this study had Jurkat cell RNA spiked in. The sequenced sample was naive CD8+ T cells from blood, with Jurkat cell RNA spiked in. As for subset: FACS-sorted CD8+CD4-CCR7+CD45RA+ naive T cells.

CDR3 protein: CASSIADGYEQYF. As DNA, the CDR3 is TGTGCCAGTAGTATCGCTGACGGATACGAGCAGTACTTC. This chain links TRBV19 with TRBJ2-7, with D unclear. This CDR3 is 13 amino acids long. CDR1 LNHDA and CDR2 SQIVND come from the germline V gene (reference sequence). V was cut by 3 bases and J by 4 bases, with 10 bases left in between.